These 4 T cell receptor beta chains share one sample of origin, sequenced in a study of T cells after yellow fever vaccination (dated 2019 in TCRdb). Libraries were built with 5' RACE. Sequencing relied on an Illumina HiSeq 2500. Through fastp at Q25 and MiXCR, TCRdb rebuilt clones from the public reads, retaining in-frame beta chains. Entries that share a CDR3 protein sequence are merged under the most common genes and DNA. In all, the sample holds around 590,000 distinct CDR3 sequences, and approximately 13% of those were seen once. The top ten clonotypes cover 15% of the sample. The treatment or condition label for this specimen denotes: live attenuated yellow fever vaccine strain. This specimen consisted of PBMCs, obtained on the day of the yellow fever booster vaccination. All receptors derive from a man aged 25 to 40 who received the YFV17D yellow fever vaccine.

A few counts support this clonotype. The rearrangement links TRBV10-2 to TRBJ2-7; 7 bases fit TRBD2. V trimming: 8 bases; J trimming: 1 base; junction bases outside the gene matches: 11. Germline V lookup: CDR1 WSHSY, CDR2 SAAADI. The CDR3 sequence is 15 residues long. CDR3 nucleotide sequence: TGCGCCAGCGGGAGGGAGCGGGGTTATTCCTACGAGCAGTACTTC. This encodes CASGRERGYSYEQYF.

The genes are TRBV5-1 and TRBJ2-6; TRBD2 matches at 10 bases. CDR3 length: 19 amino acids. Germline V gene sequence: CDR1 SGHRS, CDR2 YFSETQ. V lost 0 bases, J lost 2 bases, and 8 bases stayed unmatched. The CDR3 here is CASSLALAGVAAGANVLTF. The CDR3 DNA reads TGCGCCAGCAGCTTGGCTCTAGCGGGAGTAGCGGCTGGGGCCAACGTCCTGACTTTC.

The J gene is TRBJ2-5, the V gene TRBV29-1, with TRBD1 as a possible D gene (6 bases). Germline V gives CDR1 SQVTM, CDR2 ANQGSEA. Trimming removed 6 bases at V and 5 bases at J, with 13 bases between. This CDR3 spans 12 amino acids. The CDR3 region is CSVATGFETQYF. The CDR3 DNA sequence: TGCAGCGTCGCAACAGGGTTTGAGACCCAGTACTTC.

This clonotype was detected a few times. The chain links TRBV7-9 to TRBJ2-5; TRBD1 matches at 7 bases. The V segment lost 7 bases and the J segment 5 bases; nucleotides outside the gene matches: 13. Germline V gene sequence: CDR1 SEHNR, CDR2 FQNEAQ (reference sequence). There are 15 residues in the CDR3. CDR3 coding DNA: TGTGCCAGCAACGAACACAGGGGCCTTGGGGAGACCCAGTACTTC. Its protein product is CASNEHRGLGETQYF.